This T cell receptor (beta chain) was captured in a study of T cell responses to AZD1222 COVID-19 vaccine. Study conclusions and caveats: Vaccine-associated CD4 TCRs ranged over spike, dominating at 160-218 and 743-854.

Pooled samples include second doses given at about 4 or 12 weeks. With 5 bases removed from V and 4 bases from J, the gap between germline ends came to 8 bases. The V gene's germline CDR1 is LGHNT and CDR2 FRNRAP. This CDR3 has 12 amino acids. Only in-frame clones appear in the TCRdb table, and some are missing; sequencing was by immunoSEQ multiplex PCR. The sample lists 200,000 or so clones, approximately 93% occurring once. Comment on this clone: The antigen is unknown.

This clonotype originated in an adult who received the AZD1222 COVID-19 vaccine. V gene TRBV12-5 combines with J gene TRBJ1-2; unclear D gene. The sample here was peripheral blood, taken 28 days after the second AZD1222 dose. CDR3: CASGGPSYGYTF. The DNA of the CDR3 is TGTGCTAGTGGTGGACCTTCCTATGGCTACACCTTC.